This T cell receptor beta chain was sequenced during a study of T cells in localized non-small cell lung cancer (dated by TCRdb to about 2020). Background on the whole study: Comparing tumors with uninvolved tumor-adjacent lungs, the study looked at the T cell repertoires of hundreds of patients with early-stage NSCLC. All 240 or so NSCLC patients in the cohort were treatment-naive and had localized lung tumors that were resected. A mean age of around 66 years was recorded for the NSCLC patients, of whom around 120 were male and some 99 were female.

Overall study outcomes, separate from this receptor: Because multi-region sequencing of the tumors was not done, intratumor heterogeneity could not be ruled out. Longer overall survival was associated with higher T cell density in blood, whereas shorter survival was associated with higher clonality in adjacent lung. Because of the exploratory design, TCR variables were selected using unadjusted p-values without false-discovery rate correction. Uninvolved tumor-adjacent lung showed the highest T cell clonality, higher than tumor, which suggests more focused antigenic responses in the adjacent lung. Of the top 100 tumor clones, a median of approximately 60 were detected in paired uninvolved adjacent lung; under 35 were also among that lung's top 100.

At diagnosis, peripheral blood, uninvolved tumor-adjacent lung and tumor were collected and were preserved as a mix of fresh-frozen and FFPE material. Blood samples were analyzed as peripheral blood mononuclear cells for TCR repertoire profiling. As regards this clone: This clone's antigen is unknown. No much larger clone exists at a distance of one base, and base qualities are not known.

The immunoSEQ Assay was used to sequence TCR beta CDR3 regions from DNA. The original methods were these. T cell density was computed as TCR beta template counts normalized to usable DNA estimated by amplifying housekeeping genes. Richness was estimated with the preseqR package, extrapolating to 400,000 templates for PBMC samples and 120,000 templates for tissue samples. Clonality was taken to be one minus Pielou's evenness. Tissue-enriched TCRs were identified through differential abundance testing performed on productive amino-acid clonotypes, with a minimum total count of 5 and an alpha of 0.1. Repertoire overlap between compartments was quantified with the Jaccard Index and Morisita Overlap Index. TCR beta CDR3s were clustered by GLIPH together with public tetramer-defined viral CDR3s, and at least three viral sequences plus V-gene enrichment were required for viral motifs. TCRdb's version of the immuneACCESS table is confined to in-frame rearrangements and falls short of the full clone set. An unresolved V gene accounts for under half of the shortfall where checked; the remainder is of unknown origin. V, J and clone size derive from that table, while D and trimming were established from the DNA sequence. This sample comprises 15,000 to 20,000 clones, about 80% of them detected only once. The top ten constitute 30% of the sample.

A distance of 5 bases separates the germline ends of V and J, which lose 5 bases and 0 bases respectively. CDR3 length: 13 amino acids, cysteine to phenylalanine. Left in the record is the CDR3 DNA by itself, 39 bases read in frame from the first base. Sequenced here: peripheral blood, sampled before any cancer treatment. This TCR was recovered from a male donor older than 55 with stage I lung adenocarcinoma. The chain employs TRBV7-1 and TRBJ1-3; no D segment can be confidently identified. TRBV7-1 is sorted into the ORF group, with uncertain function. The CDR3 protein sequence reads: CASSPDSGNTIYF. The DNA is TGTGCCAGCAGCCCTGACTCTGGAAACACCATATATTTT.